Listed below are T cell receptor beta chains from one sample, sequenced in a study of persistence of HIV-infected CD4 T cells. Their recognized antigens are unknown. The data were produced by immunoSEQ multiplex PCR, yet TCRdb's version contains in-frame clones alone and is incomplete. The table has 35,000 to 40,000 clones, 87% seen once; the top ten hold 1.3%. Here the sequenced sample was CD4+ T cells sorted from PBMCs after approximately 20-hour stimulation, taken from a patient who received antiretroviral therapy. The receptors come from an adult man with HIV who was CMV-seropositive. CDR3s include the opening cysteine and the closing phenylalanine or tryptophan. A D gene is named only where the DNA matches it firmly. Not every row has a clone size; where given, it reads once, few, many or a size class.

J,D,size,V,CDR3,DNA
TRBJ2-5,NA,once,TRBV19,CASSIDPSPRETQYF,TGTGCCAGTAGTATAGACCCTAGCCCACGGGAGACCCAGTACTTC
TRBJ2-7,NA,few,TRBV7-8,CASSRQQPYEQYF,TGTGCCAGCAGCCGACAGCAGCCCTACGAGCAGTACTTC
TRBJ1-2,TRBD1,once,TRBV27,CASSFSRQGNYGYTF,TGTGCCAGCAGTTTCAGCCGACAGGGGAACTATGGCTACACCTTC
TRBJ1-4,NA,NA,TRBV4-3,CASSQDQATNEKLFF,TGCGCCAGCAGCCAAGATCAAGCAACTAATGAAAAACTGTTTTTT
TRBJ1-5,TRBD1,NA,TRBV19,CASSTEGTGRSQPQHF,TGTGCCAGTAGTACGGAAGGGACAGGAAGAAGTCAGCCCCAGCATTTT
TRBJ2-7,NA,NA,TRBV7-2,CASSLAPTPYEQYF,TGTGCCAGCAGCTTAGCCCCGACCCCGTACGAGCAGTACTTC
TRBJ2-3,TRBD2,NA,TRBV10-3,CASSGTSGKTLSGTDTQYF,TGTGCCTCCTCCGGGACTAGCGGCAAAACCCTCTCGGGGACAGATACGCAGTATTTT
TRBJ1-2,NA,NA,TRBV2,CASKTGTIYGYTF,TGTGCCAGCAAGACAGGAACAATCTATGGCTACACCTTC
TRBJ1-1,TRBD1,few,TRBV30,CAWSTDRVKAFF,TGTGCCTGGAGTACTGACAGGGTCAAAGCTTTCTTT
TRBJ1-6,NA,few,TRBV9,CASSALVGSNSPLHF,TGTGCCAGCAGCGCCTTAGTAGGGAGCAATTCACCCCTCCACTTT
TRBJ2-5,TRBD1,NA,TRBV12-3/TRBV12-4,CASSKDRQETQYF,TGTGCCAGCAGTAAGGACAGGCAAGAGACCCAGTACTTC
TRBJ2-7,NA,NA,TRBV10-3,CAISGGRGHNYEQYF,TGTGCCATCAGTGGAGGAAGGGGACACAACTACGAGCAGTACTTC
TRBJ1-2,NA,NA,TRBV6-5,CASSPPGTGHGYTF,TGTGCCAGCAGTCCCCCAGGAACAGGACATGGCTACACCTTC
TRBJ1-1,NA,NA,TRBV7-2,CASSSQTGNTEAFF,TGTGCCAGCAGCTCCCAAACAGGGAACACTGAAGCTTTCTTT
TRBJ2-1,TRBD1,NA,TRBV11-1,CASRQDRESYNEQFF,TGTGCCAGCAGACAGGACAGGGAGTCATACAATGAGCAGTTCTTC
TRBJ1-1,TRBD1,few,TRBV7-2,CASSLAGQGPEAFF,TGTGCCAGCAGCTTAGCCGGACAGGGCCCTGAAGCTTTCTTT
TRBJ1-2,NA,NA,TRBV5-1,CASSFQGGGNYGYTF,TGCGCCAGCAGCTTTCAGGGTGGAGGTAACTATGGCTACACCTTC
TRBJ2-7,NA,NA,TRBV10-2,CASTTGIDEQYF,TGCGCCAGCACTACGGGGATCGACGAGCAGTACTTC
TRBJ2-3,NA,NA,TRBV9,CASSSGADTQYF,TGTGCCAGCAGCTCTGGTGCAGATACGCAGTATTTT
TRBJ1-2,TRBD1,NA,TRBV4-1,CASSQTGAAEKSRYGYTF,TGCGCCAGCAGCCAGACAGGGGCTGCAGAAAAATCTCGGTATGGCTACACCTTC
TRBJ2-5,NA,NA,TRBV6-2/TRBV6-3,CASSYGVTIQETQYF,TGTGCCAGCAGTTACGGGGTGACCATACAAGAGACCCAGTACTTC
TRBJ1-3,TRBD1,NA,TRBV19,CASSPPTGTGNTIYF,TGTGCCAGTAGCCCCCCGACAGGGACGGGAAACACCATATATTTT
TRBJ2-7,NA,NA,TRBV28,CASSPATGSRDEQYF,TGTGCCAGCAGCCCAGCTACAGGGTCTCGGGACGAGCAGTACTTC
TRBJ2-6,NA,NA,TRBV25-1,CASSATGRRSGANVLTF,TGTGCCAGCAGTGCAACCGGACGGCGCTCTGGGGCCAACGTCCTGACTTTC
TRBJ2-7,NA,once,TRBV4-2,CASSQTGLSYEQYF,TGTGCCAGCAGCCAAACGGGATTATCCTACGAGCAGTACTTC
TRBJ1-4,NA,NA,TRBV6-5,CASILNWGSNEKLFF,TGTGCCAGCATACTGAACTGGGGTTCTAATGAAAAACTGTTTTTT
TRBJ2-3,TRBD2,NA,TRBV30,CAWVPGTSVTDTQYF,TGTGCCTGGGTCCCCGGGACTAGCGTTACAGATACGCAGTATTTT
TRBJ2-7,NA,NA,TRBV9,CASSVGGSSYEQYF,TGTGCCAGCAGCGTAGGGGGCAGCTCCTACGAGCAGTACTTC
TRBJ2-2,NA,NA,TRBV27,CASCRLPGTLNTGELFF,TGTGCCAGCTGTCGACTCCCCGGGACTTTGAACACCGGGGAGCTGTTTTTT
TRBJ2-3,NA,NA,TRBV4-1,CASSQSFGQSSTDTQYF,TGCGCCAGCAGCCAGTCTTTCGGACAATCTAGCACAGATACGCAGTATTTT
TRBJ1-1,NA,NA,TRBV29-1,CSAGGVGTEAFF,TGCAGCGCCGGAGGGGTTGGCACTGAAGCTTTCTTT
TRBJ2-2,TRBD2,NA,TRBV19,CASSTGGRAELFF,TGTGCCAGTAGTACCGGCGGGAGGGCCGAGCTGTTTTTT
TRBJ1-5,NA,few,TRBV5-8,CASSRRGAGSNQPQHF,TGTGCCAGCAGCAGGCGGGGGGCTGGGAGCAATCAGCCCCAGCATTTT
TRBJ2-3,TRBD1,NA,TRBV15,CATSRDGGTGGDTQYF,TGTGCCACCAGCAGAGATGGGGGGACAGGGGGAGATACGCAGTATTTT
TRBJ1-1,NA,NA,TRBV19,CASSTPRGRDWNTEAFF,TGTGCCAGTAGTACGCCACGGGGTAGGGACTGGAACACTGAAGCTTTCTTT
TRBJ1-5,NA,NA,TRBV7-8,CASSPLEGYQPQHF,TGTGCCAGCAGCCCCCTCGAGGGGTATCAGCCCCAGCATTTT
TRBJ1-2,NA,NA,TRBV27,CASSLSRAPPEGYGYTF,TGTGCCAGCAGTTTATCGAGGGCACCGCCGGAAGGGTATGGCTACACCTTC
TRBJ2-6,TRBD1,NA,TRBV27,CASSLTGESSGANVLTF,TGTGCCAGCAGTTTGACAGGGGAGAGTTCTGGGGCCAACGTCCTGACTTTC